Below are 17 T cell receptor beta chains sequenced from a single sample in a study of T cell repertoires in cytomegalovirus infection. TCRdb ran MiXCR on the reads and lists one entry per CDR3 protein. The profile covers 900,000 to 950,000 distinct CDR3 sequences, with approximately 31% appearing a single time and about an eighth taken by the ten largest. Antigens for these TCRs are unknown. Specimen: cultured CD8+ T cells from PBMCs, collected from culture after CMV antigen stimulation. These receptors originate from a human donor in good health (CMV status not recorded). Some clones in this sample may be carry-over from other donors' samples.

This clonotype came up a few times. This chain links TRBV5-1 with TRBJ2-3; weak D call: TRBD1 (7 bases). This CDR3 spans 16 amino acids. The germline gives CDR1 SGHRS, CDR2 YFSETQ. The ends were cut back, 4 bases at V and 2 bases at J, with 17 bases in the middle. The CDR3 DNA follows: TGCGCCAGCAGCCTAGAAGGACAGGACTACACAGATACGCAGTATTTT. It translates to CASSLEGQDYTDTQYF. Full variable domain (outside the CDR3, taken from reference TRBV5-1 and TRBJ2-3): KAGVTQTPRYLIKTRGQQVTLSCSPISGHRSVSWYQQTPGQGLQFLFEYFSETQRNKGNFPGRFSGRQFSNSRSEMNVSTLELGDSALYLCASSLEGQDYTDTQYFGPGTRLTVL.

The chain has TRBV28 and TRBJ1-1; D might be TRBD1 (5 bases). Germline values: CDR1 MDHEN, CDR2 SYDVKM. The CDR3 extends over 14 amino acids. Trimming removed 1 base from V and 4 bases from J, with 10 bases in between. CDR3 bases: TGTGCCAGCAGTTTATTGGGGGAGGGCACTGAAGCTTTCTTT. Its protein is CASSLLGEGTEAFF.

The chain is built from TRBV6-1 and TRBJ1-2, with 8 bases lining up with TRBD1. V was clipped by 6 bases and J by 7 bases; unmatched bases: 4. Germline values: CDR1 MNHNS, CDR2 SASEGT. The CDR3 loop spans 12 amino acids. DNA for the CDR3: TGTGCCAGCAGGGGACAGGAGCTTGGCTACACCTTC. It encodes CASRGQELGYTF.

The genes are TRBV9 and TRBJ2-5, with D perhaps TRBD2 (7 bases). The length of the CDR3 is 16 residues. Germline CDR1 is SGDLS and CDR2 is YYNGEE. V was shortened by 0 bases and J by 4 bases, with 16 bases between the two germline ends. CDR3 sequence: CASSVAGGGAGETQYF. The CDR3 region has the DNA TGTGCCAGCAGCGTAGCTGGAGGGGGGGCCGGAGAGACCCAGTACTTC.

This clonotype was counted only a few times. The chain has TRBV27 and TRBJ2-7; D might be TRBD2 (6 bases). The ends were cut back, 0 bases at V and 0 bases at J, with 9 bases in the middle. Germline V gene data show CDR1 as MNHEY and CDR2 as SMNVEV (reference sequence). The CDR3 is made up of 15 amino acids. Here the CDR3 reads CASSLSGDSSYEQYF. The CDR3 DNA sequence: TGTGCCAGCAGTTTATCGGGGGACTCCTCCTACGAGCAGTACTTC.

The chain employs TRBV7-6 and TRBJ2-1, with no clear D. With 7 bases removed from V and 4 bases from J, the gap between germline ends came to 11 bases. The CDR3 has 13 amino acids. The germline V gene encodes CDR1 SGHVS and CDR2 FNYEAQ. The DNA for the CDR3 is TGTGCCAGCACCTTCGACAAGTACAATGAGCAGTTCTTC. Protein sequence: CASTFDKYNEQFF.

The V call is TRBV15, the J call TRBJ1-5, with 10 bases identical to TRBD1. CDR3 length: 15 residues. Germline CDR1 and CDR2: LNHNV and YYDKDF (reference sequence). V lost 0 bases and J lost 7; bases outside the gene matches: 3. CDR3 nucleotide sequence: TGTGCCACCAGCAGAGATCGGGGACAGGGGCAGCCCCAGCATTTT. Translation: CATSRDRGQGQPQHF.

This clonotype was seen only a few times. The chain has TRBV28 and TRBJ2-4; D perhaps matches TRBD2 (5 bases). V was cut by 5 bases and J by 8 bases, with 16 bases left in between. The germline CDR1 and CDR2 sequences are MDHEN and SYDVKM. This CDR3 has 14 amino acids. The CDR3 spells CASSPSGLWDIQYF. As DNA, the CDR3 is TGTGCCAGCAGTCCGAGCGGCCTGTGGGACATTCAGTACTTC.

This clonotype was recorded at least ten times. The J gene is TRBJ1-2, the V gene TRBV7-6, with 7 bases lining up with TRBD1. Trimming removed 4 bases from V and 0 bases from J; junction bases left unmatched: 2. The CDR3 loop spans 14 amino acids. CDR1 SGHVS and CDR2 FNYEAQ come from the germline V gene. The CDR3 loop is CASSSGQPNYGYTF. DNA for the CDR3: TGTGCCAGCAGCTCGGGACAGCCTAACTATGGCTACACCTTC.

This CDR3 reads CATSRDTGAGNTIYF. CDR3 in DNA: TGTGCCACCAGCAGAGATACCGGGGCTGGAAACACCATATATTTT. V is TRBV15 and J is TRBJ1-3; D call uncertain. Germline V gene data show CDR1 as LNHNV and CDR2 as YYDKDF (reference sequence). Trimming took off 0 bases at V and 2 bases at J, with 8 bases between the two ends. The CDR3 length is 15 residues.

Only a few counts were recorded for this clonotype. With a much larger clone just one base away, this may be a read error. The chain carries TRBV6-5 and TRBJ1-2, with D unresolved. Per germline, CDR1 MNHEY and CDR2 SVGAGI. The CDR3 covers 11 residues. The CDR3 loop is CASSNSGGYTF. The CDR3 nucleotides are TGTGCCAGCAGTAACTCCGGTGGCTACACCTTC.

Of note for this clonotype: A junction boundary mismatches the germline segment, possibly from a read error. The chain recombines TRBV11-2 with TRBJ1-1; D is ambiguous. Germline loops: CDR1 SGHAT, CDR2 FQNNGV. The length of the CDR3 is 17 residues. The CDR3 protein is CANSPKFREDARAEAFF. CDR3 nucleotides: TGTGCCAACAGCCCGAAATTCCGGGAGGATGCGAGGGCTGAAGCTTTCTTT.

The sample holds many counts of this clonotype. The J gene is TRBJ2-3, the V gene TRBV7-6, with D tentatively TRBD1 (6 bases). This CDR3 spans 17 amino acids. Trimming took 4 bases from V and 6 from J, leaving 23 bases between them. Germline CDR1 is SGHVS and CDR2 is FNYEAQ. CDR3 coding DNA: TGTGCCAGCAGCTGGGATGTAAGGGGGACGCTCGCCGATACGCAGTATTTT. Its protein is CASSWDVRGTLADTQYF.

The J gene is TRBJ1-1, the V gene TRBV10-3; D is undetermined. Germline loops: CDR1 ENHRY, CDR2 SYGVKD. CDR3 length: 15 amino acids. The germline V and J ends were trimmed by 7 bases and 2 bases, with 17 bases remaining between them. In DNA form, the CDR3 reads TGTGCCATCACCCCCCGGCAGGCCTCAAACACTGAAGCTTTCTTT. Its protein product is CAITPRQASNTEAFF.

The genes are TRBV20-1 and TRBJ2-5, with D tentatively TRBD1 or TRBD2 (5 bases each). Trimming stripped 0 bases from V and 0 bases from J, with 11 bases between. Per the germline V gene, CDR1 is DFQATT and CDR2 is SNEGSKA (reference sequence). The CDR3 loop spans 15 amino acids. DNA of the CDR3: TGCAGTGCTAGAGAGGGGACCGGCTACCAAGAGACCCAGTACTTC. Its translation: CSAREGTGYQETQYF.

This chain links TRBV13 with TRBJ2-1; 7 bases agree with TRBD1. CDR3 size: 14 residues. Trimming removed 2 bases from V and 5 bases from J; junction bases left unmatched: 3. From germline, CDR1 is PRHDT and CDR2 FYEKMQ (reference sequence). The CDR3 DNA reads TGTGCCAGCAGCTTAACAGGGGTCCACAATGAGCAGTTCTTC. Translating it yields CASSLTGVHNEQFF.

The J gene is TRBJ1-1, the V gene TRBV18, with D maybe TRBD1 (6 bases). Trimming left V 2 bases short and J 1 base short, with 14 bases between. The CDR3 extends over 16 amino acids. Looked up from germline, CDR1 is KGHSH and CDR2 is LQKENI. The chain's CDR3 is CASSPGHGGTNTEAFF. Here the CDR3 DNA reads TGTGCCAGCTCACCAGGGCACGGGGGCACGAACACTGAAGCTTTCTTT.